This T cell receptor (beta chain) is drawn from a study of blood T cell repertoires in COVID-19. The overall study: In each case, the material was cDNA or gDNA derived from T cells, B-cell-depleted T cells, or PBMCs.

The CDR3 totals 15 residues. V dropped 4 bases and J dropped 6; count of bases not matched to a gene: 10. Germline lookup yields CDR1 SGHKS and CDR2 YYEKEE (reference sequence). Sequencing was performed with immunoSEQ multiplex PCR; in TCRdb, only in-frame clones are kept and a portion is missing. Of roughly 240,000 clones listed, 86% are singletons. This receptor was taken from a man aged 18 to 30 with active or convalescent COVID-19. Sample: peripheral blood. The genes are TRBV5-5 and TRBJ2-7; 10 nucleotides line up with TRBD1. CDR3 DNA: TGTGCCAGCAGCGCGGGACAGGGGAGACCGAGCGAGCAGTACTTC. This translates into CASSAGQGRPSEQYF.